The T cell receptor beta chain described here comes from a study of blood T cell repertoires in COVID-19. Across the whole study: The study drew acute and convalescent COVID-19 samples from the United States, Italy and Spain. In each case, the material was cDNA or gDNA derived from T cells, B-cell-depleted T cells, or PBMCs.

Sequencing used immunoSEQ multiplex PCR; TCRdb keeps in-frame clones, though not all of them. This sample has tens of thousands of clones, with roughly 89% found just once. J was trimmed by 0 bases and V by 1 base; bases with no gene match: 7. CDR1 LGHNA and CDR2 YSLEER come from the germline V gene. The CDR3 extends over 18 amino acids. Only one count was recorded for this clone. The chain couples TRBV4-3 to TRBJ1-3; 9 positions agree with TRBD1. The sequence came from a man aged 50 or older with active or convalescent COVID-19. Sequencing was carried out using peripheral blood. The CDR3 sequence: CASSQGGTGTASGNTIYF. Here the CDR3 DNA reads TGCGCCAGCAGCCAAGGGGGGACAGGGACAGCCTCTGGAAACACCATATATTTT.